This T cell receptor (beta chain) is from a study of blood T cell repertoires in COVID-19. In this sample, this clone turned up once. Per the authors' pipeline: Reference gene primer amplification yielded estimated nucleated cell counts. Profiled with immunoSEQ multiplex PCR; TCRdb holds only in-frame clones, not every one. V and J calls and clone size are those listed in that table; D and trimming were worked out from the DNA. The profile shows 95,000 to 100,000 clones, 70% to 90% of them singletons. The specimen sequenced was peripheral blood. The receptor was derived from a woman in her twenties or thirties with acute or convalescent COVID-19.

CDR3 region: CASGLEAGTEAFF. Here the CDR3 DNA reads TGTGCTAGTGGTTTGGAGGCAGGCACTGAAGCTTTCTTT. The chain combines TRBV12-5 with TRBJ1-1; D not certain. Deletions cut 1 base from V and 4 bases from J, with 7 bases between. The CDR3 loop spans 13 amino acids. In germline, CDR1 is LGHNT, CDR2 FRNRAP.